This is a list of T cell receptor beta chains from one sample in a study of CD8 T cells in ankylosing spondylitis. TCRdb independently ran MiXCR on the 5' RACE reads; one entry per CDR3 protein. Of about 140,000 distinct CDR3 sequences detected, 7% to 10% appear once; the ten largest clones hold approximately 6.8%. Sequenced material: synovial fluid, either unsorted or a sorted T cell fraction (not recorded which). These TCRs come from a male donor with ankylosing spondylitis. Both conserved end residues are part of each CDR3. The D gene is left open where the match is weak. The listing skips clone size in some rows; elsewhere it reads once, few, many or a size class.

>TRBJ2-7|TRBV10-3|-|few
CAAGRGDGTGQYF
TGTGCCGCCGGTCGAGGGGATGGAACTGGGCAGTACTTC
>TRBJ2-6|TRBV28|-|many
CASSSQGGANVLTF
TGTGCCAGCAGCTCCCAAGGTGGGGCCAACGTCCTGACTTTC
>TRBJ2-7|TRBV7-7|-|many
CAPREGDGWQYF
TGTGCTCCCCGAGAGGGGGACGGTTGGCAGTACTTC
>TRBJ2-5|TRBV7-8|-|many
CASSFADSGTAQYF
TGTGCCAGCAGCTTTGCTGACTCCGGGACGGCCCAGTACTTC
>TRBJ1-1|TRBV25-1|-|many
CASRRGVSLDTEAFF
TGTGCCAGCAGGAGAGGGGTAAGCTTAGACACTGAAGCTTTCTTT
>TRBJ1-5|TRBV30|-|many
CAWSVTRVGNQPQHF
TGTGCCTGGAGTGTGACCAGGGTTGGCAATCAGCCCCAGCATTTT
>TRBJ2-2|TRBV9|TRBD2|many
CASSLVGTSRQTGELFF
TGTGCCAGCAGCCTCGTCGGGACTAGCAGGCAAACCGGGGAGCTGTTTTTT
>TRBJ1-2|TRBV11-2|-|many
CASSPTWDRDYGYTF
TGTGCCAGCAGCCCGACTTGGGACCGAGACTATGGCTACACCTTC
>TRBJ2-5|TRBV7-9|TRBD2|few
CASSLSGLVVQYF
TGTGCCAGCAGCTTATCGGGACTAGTGGTCCAGTACTTC
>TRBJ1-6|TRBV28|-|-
CASSRTDHNSPLHF
TGTGCCAGCAGTCGGACAGACCATAATTCACCCCTCCACTTT
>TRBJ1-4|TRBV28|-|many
CAGSGSNEKLFF
TGTGCCGGCAGCGGGAGTAATGAAAAACTGTTTTTT
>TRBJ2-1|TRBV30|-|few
CAWSSSYNEQFF
TGTGCCTGGTCGAGCTCCTACAATGAGCAGTTCTTC
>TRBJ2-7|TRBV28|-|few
CASSLAGELSYEQYF
TGTGCCAGCAGTTTAGCAGGGGAACTATCCTACGAGCAGTACTTC
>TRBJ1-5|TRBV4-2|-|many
CASSPLGGSNQPQHF
TGTGCCAGCAGCCCCCTTGGCGGAAGCAATCAGCCCCAGCATTTT
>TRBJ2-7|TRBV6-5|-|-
CASSRFYEQYF
TGTGCCAGCAGTCGCTTCTACGAGCAGTACTTC
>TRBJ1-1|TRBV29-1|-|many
CSVEDEQIEAFF
TGCAGCGTTGAAGATGAACAGATTGAAGCTTTCTTT
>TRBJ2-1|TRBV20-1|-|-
CSAQGPASGNEQFF
TGCAGTGCCCAGGGACCGGCCAGCGGCAATGAGCAGTTCTTC
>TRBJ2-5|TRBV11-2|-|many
CASSFSEAQYF
TGTGCCAGCAGCTTTTCTGAGGCCCAGTACTTC
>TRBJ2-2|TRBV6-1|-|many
CASRKGHLNTGELFF
TGTGCCAGCAGGAAGGGACACCTGAACACCGGGGAGCTGTTTTTT
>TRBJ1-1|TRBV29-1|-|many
CSVYTNRGPPEAFF
TGCAGCGTTTATACGAACCGGGGCCCACCCGAAGCTTTCTTT
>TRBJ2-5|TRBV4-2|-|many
CASSRIGDREETQYF
TGTGCCAGCAGCCGAATAGGGGATCGGGAAGAGACCCAGTACTTC
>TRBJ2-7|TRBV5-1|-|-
CASSSGTGYYEQYF
TGCGCCAGCAGCTCCGGGACGGGTTACTACGAGCAGTACTTC
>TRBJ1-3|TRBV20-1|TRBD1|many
CSARDWGTGGNTIYF
TGCAGTGCTAGAGATTGGGGGACAGGGGGAAACACCATATATTTT
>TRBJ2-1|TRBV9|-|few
CASTTRPGNEQFF
TGTGCCAGCACCACCCGACCGGGGAATGAGCAGTTCTTC
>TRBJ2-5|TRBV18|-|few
CASSPPGQETQYF
TGTGCCAGCTCGCCTCCCGGTCAGGAGACCCAGTACTTC
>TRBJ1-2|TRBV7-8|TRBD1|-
CASSSAGTAKARGYTF
TGTGCCAGCAGCTCGGCGGGGACAGCGAAAGCGCGGGGCTACACCTTC
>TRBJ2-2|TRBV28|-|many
CASSQGTGELFF
TGTGCCAGCAGCCAGGGAACCGGGGAGCTGTTTTTT
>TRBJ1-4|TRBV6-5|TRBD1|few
CASSYFGTANEKLFF
TGTGCCAGCAGTTACTTCGGGACAGCTAATGAAAAACTGTTTTTT
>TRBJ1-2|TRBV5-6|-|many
CASSLGYRPNYGYTF
TGTGCCAGCAGCTTGGGGTATAGGCCTAACTATGGCTACACCTTC
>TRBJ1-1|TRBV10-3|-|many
CAIRPGAGMNTEAFF
TGTGCCATCAGACCAGGGGCGGGCATGAACACTGAAGCTTTCTTT
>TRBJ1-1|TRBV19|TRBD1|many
CASSAEQGLNTEAFF
TGTGCCAGTAGTGCCGAACAGGGGTTGAACACTGAAGCTTTCTTT
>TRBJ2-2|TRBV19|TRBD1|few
CASTLLGQGAAGELFF
TGTGCCAGTACCCTACTGGGACAGGGGGCGGCCGGGGAGCTGTTTTTT
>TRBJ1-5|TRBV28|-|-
CASSSAQGNQPQHF
TGTGCCAGCAGTTCTGCCCAGGGCAATCAGCCCCAGCATTTT
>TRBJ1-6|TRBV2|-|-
CASSVDQRGALHF
TGTGCCAGCAGTGTGGACCAGCGAGGGGCCCTCCACTTT
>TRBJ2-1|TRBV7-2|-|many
CASSLEVVYNEQFF
TGTGCCAGCAGCTTAGAAGTCGTTTACAATGAGCAGTTCTTC
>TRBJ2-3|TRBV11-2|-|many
CASSFMSEGGDTQYF
TGTGCCAGCAGCTTTATGTCTGAAGGCGGGGATACGCAGTATTTT
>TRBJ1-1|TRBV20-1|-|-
CSARSEPSAFF
TGCAGTGCTAGATCGGAACCGAGTGCTTTCTTT
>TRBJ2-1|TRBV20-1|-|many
CSASFQKYNEQFF
TGCAGTGCTAGTTTTCAGAAATACAATGAGCAGTTCTTC
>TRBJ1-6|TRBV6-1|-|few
CASRPPGTYNSPLHF
TGTGCCAGCAGGCCACCTGGGACCTATAATTCACCCCTCCACTTT
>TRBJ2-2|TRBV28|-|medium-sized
CASQTGAAVYGLFF
TGTGCCAGCCAGACCGGGGCCGCGGTGTACGGGCTGTTTTTT
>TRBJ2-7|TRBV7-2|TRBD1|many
CASSWGQGAGEQYF
TGTGCCAGCAGCTGGGGACAGGGGGCAGGCGAGCAGTACTTC
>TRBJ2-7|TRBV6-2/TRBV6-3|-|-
CASRGERTYSYEQYF
TGTGCCAGCAGAGGGGAGCGGACTTACTCCTACGAGCAGTACTTC
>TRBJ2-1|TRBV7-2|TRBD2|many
CASSPTSGSWNEQFF
TGTGCCAGCAGCCCAACTAGCGGGAGTTGGAATGAGCAGTTCTTC
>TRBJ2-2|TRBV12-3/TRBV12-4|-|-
CASSLYKTGELFF
TGTGCCAGCAGTTTGTACAAAACCGGGGAGCTGTTTTTT
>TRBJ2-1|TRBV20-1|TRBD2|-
CSADGRAIYEQFF
TGCAGTGCTGACGGGAGGGCCATATATGAGCAGTTCTTC
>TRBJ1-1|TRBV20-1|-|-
CSAMTELNTEAFF
TGCAGTGCCATGACAGAACTGAACACTGAAGCTTTCTTT